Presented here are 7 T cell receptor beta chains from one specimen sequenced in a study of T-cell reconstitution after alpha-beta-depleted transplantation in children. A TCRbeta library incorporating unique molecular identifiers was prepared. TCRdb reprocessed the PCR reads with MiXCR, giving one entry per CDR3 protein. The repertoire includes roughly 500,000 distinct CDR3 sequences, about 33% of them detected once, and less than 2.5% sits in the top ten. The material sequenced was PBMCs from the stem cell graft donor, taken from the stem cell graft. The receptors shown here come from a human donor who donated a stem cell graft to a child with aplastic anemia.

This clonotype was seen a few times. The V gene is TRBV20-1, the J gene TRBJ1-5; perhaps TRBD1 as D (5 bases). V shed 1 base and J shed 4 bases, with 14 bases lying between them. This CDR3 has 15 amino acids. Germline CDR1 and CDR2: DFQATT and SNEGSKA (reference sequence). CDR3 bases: TGCAGTGCTAGAGGGGAGGCAGGGCCGAATCAGCCCCAGCATTTT. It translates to CSARGEAGPNQPQHF.

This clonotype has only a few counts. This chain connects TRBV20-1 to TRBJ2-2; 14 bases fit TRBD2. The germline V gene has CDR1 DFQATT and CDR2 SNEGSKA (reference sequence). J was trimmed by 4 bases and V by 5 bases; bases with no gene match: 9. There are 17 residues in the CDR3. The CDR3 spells CSAPGLAGAGGTGELFF. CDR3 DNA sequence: TGCAGTGCTCCGGGACTAGCGGGAGCGGGGGGCACCGGGGAGCTGTTTTTT.

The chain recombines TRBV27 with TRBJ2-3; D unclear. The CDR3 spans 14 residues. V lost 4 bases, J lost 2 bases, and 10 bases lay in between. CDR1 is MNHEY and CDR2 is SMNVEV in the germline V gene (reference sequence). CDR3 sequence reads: CASSSLSHTDTQYF. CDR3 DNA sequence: TGTGCCAGCAGTTCTCTCAGCCACACAGATACGCAGTATTTT.

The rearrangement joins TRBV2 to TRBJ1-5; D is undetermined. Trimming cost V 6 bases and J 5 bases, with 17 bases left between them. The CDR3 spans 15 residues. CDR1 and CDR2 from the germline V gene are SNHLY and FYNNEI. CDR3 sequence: CASRGINPGYQPQHF. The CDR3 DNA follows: TGTGCCAGCAGGGGGATCAACCCCGGCTATCAGCCCCAGCATTTT.

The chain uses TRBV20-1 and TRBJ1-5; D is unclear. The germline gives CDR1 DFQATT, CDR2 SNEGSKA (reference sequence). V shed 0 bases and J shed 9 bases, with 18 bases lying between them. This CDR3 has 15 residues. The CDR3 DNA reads TGCAGTGCTAGAGATGGTGCCAATCCGGTAGGGCCCCAGCATTTT. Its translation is CSARDGANPVGPQHF.

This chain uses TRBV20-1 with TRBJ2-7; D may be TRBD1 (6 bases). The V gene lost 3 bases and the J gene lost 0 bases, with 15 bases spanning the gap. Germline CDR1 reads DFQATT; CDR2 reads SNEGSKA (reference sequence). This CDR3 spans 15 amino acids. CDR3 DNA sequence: TGCAGTGCTAGGGGCTCAGGGGATTCCTCCTACGAGCAGTACTTC. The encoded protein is CSARGSGDSSYEQYF.

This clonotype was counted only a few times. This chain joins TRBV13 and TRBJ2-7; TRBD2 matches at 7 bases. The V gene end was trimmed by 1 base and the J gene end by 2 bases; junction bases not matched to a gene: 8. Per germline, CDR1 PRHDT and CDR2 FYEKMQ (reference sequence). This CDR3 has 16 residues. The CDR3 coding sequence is TGTGCCAGCAGCTTAGAACCTCTCAGCGGGACCTACGAGCAGTACTTC. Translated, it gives CASSLEPLSGTYEQYF.